These 18 T cell receptor beta chains came from one sample sequenced in a study of blood T cells in healthy people across ages (dated by TCRdb to the mid-2010s). The method behind the library was 5' RACE. Sequencer: Illumina HiSeq 2500. A second PCR of 7 to 11 cycles was performed with a sample-barcoded 5' primer and a J-beta primer mix. Starting from the raw public reads, TCRdb applied fastp trimming at Q25, assembled clones with MiXCR and retained in-frame beta chains. Here each entry gathers all rows of one CDR3 protein and keeps the most common genes and DNA. The sample table holds fewer than 750,000 distinct CDR3 sequences, of which about 45% were seen once. Roughly 24% of the sample comes from the top ten. Sequenced material: blood. Receptor source: an elderly man in good health.

The sample holds a few counts of this clonotype. The J gene is TRBJ2-5, the V gene TRBV29-1; 8 positions match TRBD2. The CDR3 runs to 15 residues. V lost 2 bases, J lost 2 bases, and 7 bases stayed unmatched. CDR1 and CDR2 from the germline V gene are SQVTM and ANQGSEA. CDR3 region: CSVEPPSSGQETQYF. In DNA form, the CDR3 reads TGCAGCGTTGAACCGCCGTCTAGCGGGCAAGAGACCCAGTACTTC.

This clonotype was found a few times. This chain links TRBV20-1 with TRBJ2-5; TRBD2 matches at 8 bases. This CDR3 comprises 15 residues. Per germline, CDR1 DFQATT and CDR2 SNEGSKA (reference sequence). Trimming removed 0 bases from V and 2 bases from J; junction bases left unmatched: 5. The CDR3 DNA reads as TGCAGTGCTAGAGATCAAACTAGCGGTCAAGAGACCCAGTACTTC. It is translated as CSARDQTSGQETQYF.

This clonotype was seen more than once but under ten times. The V call is TRBV7-2, the J call TRBJ2-5; D may be TRBD2 (6 bases). V shed 5 bases and J shed 2 bases, with 9 bases lying between them. This CDR3 comprises 13 residues. Germline CDR1 and CDR2: SGHTA and FQGNSA. CDR3: CASSAGTQETQYF. The DNA for the CDR3 is TGTGCCAGCAGCGCGGGGACTCAAGAGACCCAGTACTTC.

This clonotype was recorded many times. This chain connects TRBV6-6 to TRBJ2-7, with TRBD1 identical over 7 bases. Trimming took 3 bases from V and 4 from J; bases not matched to a gene: 6. Germline assignment: CDR1 MNHNY and CDR2 SVGAGI (reference sequence). The CDR3 is 14 residues long. The DNA for the CDR3 is TGTGCCAGCAGTTATCATCTACAGGGGTACGAGCAGTACTTC. This encodes CASSYHLQGYEQYF.

This clonotype was seen at least ten times. The chain has TRBV4-1 and TRBJ2-7; 8 bases line up with TRBD1. Germline trimming cut 6 bases from V and 3 bases from J; bases unmatched to any gene: 10. This CDR3 is built from 15 residues. CDR1 is MGHRA and CDR2 is YSYEKL in the germline V gene. CDR3 region: CASSPGQGQSYEQYF. CDR3 in DNA: TGCGCCAGCAGTCCTGGACAGGGACAAAGCTACGAGCAGTACTTC.

The chain links TRBV6-2 or TRBV6-3 to TRBJ1-5, with TRBD1 identical over 11 bases. The CDR3 totals 15 residues. V lost 9 bases, J lost 4 bases, and 8 bases stayed unmatched. The germline CDR1 and CDR2 sequences are MNHEY and SVGEGT. Here the CDR3 DNA reads TGTGCCAGTTGGACAGGGGGCTTTGGGAATCAGCCCCAGCATTTT. This translates into CASWTGGFGNQPQHF.

The chain joins TRBV28 to TRBJ1-2; 9 nucleotides align to TRBD1. Germline CDR1 MDHEN, CDR2 SYDVKM. This CDR3 has 18 residues. With V trimmed by 4 bases and J by 4 bases, 16 bases remained unmatched. The CDR3 DNA reads TGTGCCAGCAGTTCTACCGATCGAGAGGACAGGGGACCCTATGGCTACACCTTC. This encodes CASSSTDREDRGPYGYTF.

In the case of this clonotype: A junction boundary mismatches the germline segment, possibly from a read error. This rearrangement joins TRBV11-1 to TRBJ2-1; 13 bases are a match to TRBD2. The CDR3 runs 17 residues. Germline V gene sequence: CDR1 SGHAT, CDR2 FQDESV (reference sequence). CDR3 amino acids: CANSLARTSGGYNEQFF. CDR3 DNA sequence: TGTGCCAACAGCTTAGCGCGGACTAGCGGGGGCTACAATGAGCAGTTCTTC.

The table lists this clonotype with a few counts. The chain joins TRBV6-2 or TRBV6-3 to TRBJ1-1, with 7 nucleotides matching TRBD1. CDR1 and CDR2 from the germline V gene are MNHEY and SVGEGT. The CDR3 totals 16 residues. Trimming cost V 2 bases and J 7 bases; bases outside gene matches: 13. The CDR3 coding sequence is TGTGCCAGCAGTTACCCCCGGACAGGCCAGGGGAGTGAAGCTTTCTTT. Translating it yields CASSYPRTGQGSEAFF.

This clonotype came up a few times. This sequence joins TRBV7-2 and TRBJ2-7, with unresolved D. The J call is in doubt because the DNA end fits TRBJ2-5 better. Germline-derived CDR1 and CDR2 are SGHTA and FQGNSA. The CDR3 loop spans 13 amino acids. Here the CDR3 reads CASSRATGETQYF. The CDR3, as DNA: TGTGCCAGCAGCCGCGCCACCGGAGAGACCCAGTACTTC.

This sequence joins TRBV12-3 or TRBV12-4 and TRBJ2-7; D may be TRBD2 (6 bases). This CDR3 is 13 amino acids long. Trimming removed 5 bases at V and 3 bases at J, with 11 bases between. The CDR3 coding sequence is TGTGCCAGCAGTCCCGGGGGTATCTACGAGCAGTACTTC. Translation: CASSPGGIYEQYF.

The chain combines TRBV21-1 with TRBJ1-4; the D call of TRBD1 is as the table states it, not checked on the DNA. TRBV21-1 is designated a pseudogene. This CDR3 is built from 19 residues. The CDR3 region has the DNA TGTGCCAGCAGTCAACATCCAAAAACAGGTGTCAGGGCTAATGAAAAACTGTTTTTT. As protein: CASSQHPKTGVRANEKLFF.

This chain links TRBV7-2 with TRBJ2-1, with D possibly being TRBD2 (6 bases). Trimming left V 5 bases short and J 3 bases short, with 26 bases between. The CDR3 length is 19 residues. Germline CDR1 SGHTA, CDR2 FQGNSA. This CDR3 reads CASSHRTTGWRGCYNEQFF. The CDR3 region has the DNA TGTGCCAGCAGCCATCGGACTACTGGTTGGCGGGGTTGCTACAATGAGCAGTTCTTC.

This clonotype has just a few counts. A much larger clone differs by one base, so this may be a read error. This chain connects TRBV27 to TRBJ2-1, with a weak D call TRBD2 (6 bases). This CDR3 is built from 12 residues. Trimming took 6 bases from V and 12 from J, leaving 15 bases between them. Germline values: CDR1 MNHEY, CDR2 SMNVEV (reference sequence). The CDR3 is CASRLAGAGQFF. The DNA of the CDR3 is TGTGCCAGCAGGTTAGCCGGAGCGGGGCAGTTCTTC.

The table lists this clonotype with a count of one. CDR3 nucleotide sequence: TGTGCCAGCAGTCTCGGACAGGGACGAAACACCATATATTTT. It specifies CASSLGQGRNTIYF. J is TRBJ1-3 and V is TRBV6-2 or TRBV6-3; TRBD1 aligns across 8 bases. V shed 5 bases and J 5 bases; nucleotides not matched to a gene: 5. There are 14 residues in the CDR3. Germline CDR1 MNHEY, CDR2 SVGEGT.

This clonotype is a singleton in its sample. A much larger clone sits a single nucleotide away, making a read error possible. V gene TRBV6-5 combines with J gene TRBJ2-1; TRBD1 might be the D (7 bases). V dropped 6 bases and J dropped 0 bases, with 12 bases sitting between them. CDR1 MNHEY and CDR2 SVGAGI come from the germline V gene. CDR3 length: 15 residues. DNA for the CDR3: TGTGCCAGCAGCTCCAGGGGGGTCTCCTACAATGAGCAGTTCTTC. It encodes CASSSRGVSYNEQFF.

The table lists this clonotype with many counts. Here the CDR3 reads CASSLSGTNEKLFF. CDR3 coding DNA: TGTGCCAGCAGTCTCTCCGGGACTAATGAAAAACTGTTTTTT. The chain couples TRBV6-6 to TRBJ1-4, with D uncertain. V lost 5 bases, J lost 2 bases, and 9 bases lay in between. This CDR3 is 14 amino acids long. The germline V gene has CDR1 MNHNY and CDR2 SVGAGI (reference sequence).

CDR3 nucleotide sequence: TGCGCCAGCACGGACAGGGCAGCTGGGGCCAACGTCCTGACTTTC. Its protein is CASTDRAAGANVLTF. This chain uses TRBV4-1 with TRBJ2-6; 8 bases line up with TRBD1. V gave up 7 bases and J gave up 2 bases; unmatched junction bases: 4. The germline V gene encodes CDR1 MGHRA and CDR2 YSYEKL. The CDR3 loop spans 15 amino acids.